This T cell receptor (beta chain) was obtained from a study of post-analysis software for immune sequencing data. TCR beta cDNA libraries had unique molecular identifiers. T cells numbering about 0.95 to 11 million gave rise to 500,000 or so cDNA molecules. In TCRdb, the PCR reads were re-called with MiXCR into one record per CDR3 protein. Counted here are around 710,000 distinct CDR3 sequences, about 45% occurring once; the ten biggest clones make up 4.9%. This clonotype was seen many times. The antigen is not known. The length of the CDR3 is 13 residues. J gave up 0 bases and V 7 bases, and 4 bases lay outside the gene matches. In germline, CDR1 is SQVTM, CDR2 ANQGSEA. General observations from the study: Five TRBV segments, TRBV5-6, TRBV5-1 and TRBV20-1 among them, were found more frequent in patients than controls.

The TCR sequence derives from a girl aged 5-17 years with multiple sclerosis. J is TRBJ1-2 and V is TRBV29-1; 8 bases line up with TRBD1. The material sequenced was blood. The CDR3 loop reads CSAGQGPNYGYTF. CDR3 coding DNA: TGCAGCGCCGGACAGGGCCCTAACTATGGCTACACCTTC.